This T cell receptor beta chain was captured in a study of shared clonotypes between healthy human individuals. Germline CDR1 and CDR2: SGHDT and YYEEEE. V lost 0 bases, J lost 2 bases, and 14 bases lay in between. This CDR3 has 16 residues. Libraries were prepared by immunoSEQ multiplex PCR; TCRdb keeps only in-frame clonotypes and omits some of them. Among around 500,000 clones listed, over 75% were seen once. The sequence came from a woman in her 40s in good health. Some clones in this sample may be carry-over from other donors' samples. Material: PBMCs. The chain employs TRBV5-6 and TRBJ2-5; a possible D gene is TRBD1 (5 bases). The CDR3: CASSLGLSGIQETQYF. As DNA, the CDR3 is TGTGCCAGCAGCTTGGGGCTATCAGGGATACAAGAGACCCAGTACTTC.